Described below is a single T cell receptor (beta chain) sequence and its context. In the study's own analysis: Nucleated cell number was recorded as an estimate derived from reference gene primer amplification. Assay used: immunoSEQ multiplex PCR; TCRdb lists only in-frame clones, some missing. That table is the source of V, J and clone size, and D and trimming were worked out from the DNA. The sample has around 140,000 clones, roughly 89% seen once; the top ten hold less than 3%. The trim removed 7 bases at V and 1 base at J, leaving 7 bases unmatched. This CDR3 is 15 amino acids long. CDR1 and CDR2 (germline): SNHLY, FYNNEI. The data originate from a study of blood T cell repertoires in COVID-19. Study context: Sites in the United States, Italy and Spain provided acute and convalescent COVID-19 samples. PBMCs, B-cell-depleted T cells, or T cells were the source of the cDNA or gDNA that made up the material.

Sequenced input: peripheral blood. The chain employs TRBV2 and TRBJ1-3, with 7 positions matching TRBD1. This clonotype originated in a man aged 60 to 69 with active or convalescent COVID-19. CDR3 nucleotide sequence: TGTGCCAGCACCGCGAGGGGGCAGTCTGGAAACACCATATATTTT. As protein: CASTARGQSGNTIYF. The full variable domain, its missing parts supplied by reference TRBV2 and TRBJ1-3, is EPEVTQTPSHQVTQMGQEVILRCVPISNHLYFYWYRQILGQKVEFLVSFYNNEISEKSEIFDDQFSVERPDGSNFTLKIRSTKLEDSAMYFCASTARGQSGNTIYFGEGSWLTVV.